This TCR beta chain was captured in a study of CD8+CD57+ T cells in acquired aplastic anemia. On the study more broadly: DNA from sorted CD4+ and CD8+ cells averaged roughly 3.4 ug.

All patients picked for sequencing had shown, by flow cytometry, an expansion of CD8+CD57+ cells. Genomic DNA constituted the template upon which TCR beta VDJ and CDR3 profiling was performed. TCRdb re-analysed the reads in MiXCR, keeping a single row per CDR3 protein. Of around 180,000 distinct CDR3 sequences listed, 48% were seen once; the top ten hold approximately 13%. Trimming at V came to 2 bases and at J to 1 base, leaving 2 bases not matched to a gene. CDR3 length: 15 residues. Germline V gene data show CDR1 as MNHNS and CDR2 as SASEGT. The chain is built from TRBV6-1 and TRBJ1-5; 7 nucleotides match TRBD1. The receptor's source is a human donor with aplastic anemia. The specimen sequenced was sorted CD4+, CD8+, or CD8+CD57+ T cells (not recorded which) from PBMCs. CDR3 loop: CASSERQGSNQPQHF. The CDR3 coding sequence is TGTGCCAGCAGTGAAAGACAGGGAAGCAATCAGCCCCAGCATTTT.